The 29 T cell receptor beta chains listed next were all sequenced from one sample in a study of tumor and adjacent non-tumor tissue in lung cancer. No cell sorting was done before RNA was extracted from the tissue. Distant lung tissue was collected more than 3 cm away from the tumor edge. The library came from three nested PCR rounds adapted from ARM-PCR protocols. TCRdb reanalysed the multiplex PCR reads using MiXCR and keeps one entry per CDR3 protein. Of some 95,000 distinct CDR3 sequences in the sample, roughly 78% were seen once. The sequencing input was distant non-tumor lung tissue. Receptor source: a man aged 60 to 69 with small cell lung cancer.

About this clonotype: The conserved phenylalanine or tryptophan normally closing the CDR3 is absent here, so this likely arose from a read error. It is unclear where the CDR3 begins or ends on the DNA, so no DNA is shown, and the CDR3 is as TCRdb lists it. The gene calls are TRBV6-2 or TRBV6-3 and TRBJ2-1. The length of the CDR3 is 13 amino acids, counting both ends. CDR1 MNHEY and CDR2 SVGEGT come from the germline V gene. CDR3: CASSAGPNNEHFS.

A note on this clonotype: As the CDR3 is not closed by the conserved phenylalanine or tryptophan, this likely results from a read error. The genes are TRBV6-1 and TRBJ1-6, with 7 bases fitting TRBD1. After removal of 7 bases from V and 9 bases from J, the junction contained 12 bases not matched to a gene. There are 15 residues in the CDR3. The germline V gene has CDR1 MNHNS and CDR2 SASEGT. CDR3 DNA: TGTGCCAGCAATGAGGCCGACAGGGAGACTTCACCCCTCCACTAT. It translates to CASNEADRETSPLHY.

For this clonotype: The junction does not match germline at one end; this may be a read error. The CDR3 loop is CGAHPDDTDTQYF. CDR3 nucleotide sequence: TGCGGTGCTCACCCCGACGACACAGATACGCAGTATTTT. V gene TRBV20-1 combines with J gene TRBJ2-3; D remains unclear. Germline lookup yields CDR1 DFQATT and CDR2 SNEGSKA (reference sequence). The CDR3 contains 13 residues.

This clonotype was seen many times. This chain links TRBV29-1 with TRBJ2-1, with 7 bases lining up with TRBD2. J gave up 9 bases and V 4 bases, and 3 bases lay outside the gene matches. The V gene's germline CDR1 is SQVTM and CDR2 ANQGSEA. The CDR3 contains 11 residues. CDR3 DNA: TGCAGCGTTGGGGAGGGGTCTGAGCAGTTCTTC. Protein product: CSVGEGSEQFF.

Concerning this clonotype itself: A read error may produce the germline difference seen at one junction end. This rearrangement joins TRBV4-1 to TRBJ2-2; TRBD1 aligns across 12 bases. Germline loops: CDR1 MGHRA, CDR2 YSYEKL. CDR3 size: 18 residues. The CDR3 region has the DNA TGCGTCAGCAGCCGCGATACGGGACAGGGGGCTGGAACCGGGGAGCTGTTTTTT. This translates into CVSSRDTGQGAGTGELFF.

This clonotype has a handful of counts. Lacking the conserved final phenylalanine or tryptophan, this CDR3 likely reflects a read error. V gene TRBV20-1 combines with J gene TRBJ2-7; D is perhaps TRBD1 (5 bases). From germline, CDR1 is DFQATT and CDR2 SNEGSKA (reference sequence). The V end was cut by 5 bases, the J end by 4 bases, with 9 bases between. The length of the CDR3 is 11 residues. CDR3 coding DNA: TGCAGTGCTCTACAGGCTTACGAGCAGTACCTC. It specifies CSALQAYEQYL.

This sequence joins TRBV6-4 and TRBJ2-6, with 7 positions matching TRBD2. The germline V gene encodes CDR1 MRHNA and CDR2 SNTAGT. This CDR3 contains 16 residues. The V gene end was trimmed by 3 bases and the J gene end by 3 bases; junction bases not matched to a gene: 5. CDR3 DNA: TGTGCCAGCAGTGATTGGGGAGGGATTGGGGCCAACGTCCTGACTTTC. This encodes CASSDWGGIGANVLTF.

Note on this clonotype: The CDR3 does not end in the conserved phenylalanine or tryptophan, so this is likely a read error. The chain is built from TRBV6-2 or TRBV6-3 and TRBJ2-7; 7 positions match TRBD1. Germline-derived CDR1 and CDR2 are MNHEY and SVGEGT. CDR3 length: 13 amino acids. Unmatched junction bases numbered 1, after V lost 4 bases and J lost 1 base. CDR3: CASSWDSSYEQYI. In DNA form, the CDR3 reads TGTGCCAGCAGTTGGGACAGTTCCTACGAGCAGTACATA.

With respect to this clonotype: A read error may be the cause here, since a much bigger clone is one base away. The conserved phenylalanine or tryptophan is not found at the CDR3 terminus, so this likely reflects a read error. The gene calls are TRBV5-1 and TRBJ2-5; 8 nucleotides align to TRBD2. The CDR3 is made up of 15 amino acids. Germline trimming cut 5 bases from V and 4 bases from J; bases unmatched to any gene: 10. Germline loops: CDR1 SGHRS, CDR2 YFSETQ. The CDR3 is CASSNGRASGETQYL. In DNA form, the CDR3 reads TGCGCCAGCAGTAACGGGAGGGCGAGTGGAGAGACCCAGTACTTA.

Of note for this clonotype: A read error may produce the germline difference seen at one junction end. The V gene is TRBV14, the J gene TRBJ2-5, with D unresolved. This CDR3 is built from 11 residues. CDR1 and CDR2 from the germline V gene are SGHDN and FVKESK. The CDR3 DNA reads TGTCCCAGCACTTTTGGGGAGACCCAGTACTTC. Protein product: CPSTFGETQYF. The full variable domain, its missing parts supplied by reference TRBV14 and TRBJ2-5, is EAGVTQFPSHSVIEKGQTVTLRCDPISGHDNLYWYRRVMGKEIKFLLHFVKESKQDESGMPNNRFLAERTGGTYSTLKVQPAELEDSGVYFCPSTFGETQYFGPGTRLLVL.

Of note for this clonotype: Mismatch with germline at one junction end may stem from a read error. The DNA for the CDR3 is TGCAGCCTTGAAGATCGAACTAGCGTTACCTACGAGCAGTACTTC. Translated: CSLEDRTSVTYEQYF. J is TRBJ2-7 and V is TRBV29-1; 7 bases are a match to TRBD2. Per the germline V gene, CDR1 is SQVTM and CDR2 is ANQGSEA. This CDR3 is built from 15 residues.

This clonotype was seen only once. It is likely a read error, because the conserved phenylalanine at the end of the CDR3 is missing. The chain uses TRBV20-1 and TRBJ1-1; D unclear. The CDR3 spans 12 residues. Germline assignment: CDR1 DFQATT and CDR2 SNEGSKA (reference sequence). V was shortened by 0 bases and J by 10 bases, with 12 bases between the two germline ends. CDR3 DNA sequence: TGCAGTGCTAGAGATGCGTCCCATGGAGCTTTCTAT. It is translated as CSARDASHGAFY.

In regard to this clonotype: One end of the junction varies from germline; a read error may be responsible. The genes are TRBV6-6 and TRBJ2-7; perhaps D is TRBD1 or TRBD2 (8 bases each). The germline V gene encodes CDR1 MNHNY and CDR2 SVGAGI (reference sequence). There are 15 residues in the CDR3. The chain's CDR3 is CTSRYGGDRSNEQYF. CDR3 in DNA: TGTACCAGCAGATACGGGGGGGACAGGAGTAACGAGCAGTACTTC.

As regards this clonotype: An end of the junction differs from the germline gene, which may be a read error. The chain carries TRBV7-9 and TRBJ1-5; D not resolved. The CDR3 length is 13 residues. Looked up from germline, CDR1 is SEHNR and CDR2 is FQNEAQ (reference sequence). For the CDR3, the DNA is TGTGCCAGCAGCTGGGTGACCAATCAGCCCAAGCATTTT. Its protein is CASSWVTNQPKHF.

Comments on this clonotype: The conserved final phenylalanine or tryptophan is absent from the CDR3, which likely points to a read error. The chain links TRBV5-1 to TRBJ2-3; perhaps TRBD2 as D (5 bases). The CDR3 runs to 17 residues. Germline V gene lookup returns CDR1 SGHRS and CDR2 YFSETQ. V lost 4 bases, J lost 0 bases, and 18 bases lay in between. CDR3 bases: TGCGCCAGCAGCCGTAACCTGGGTGGGAGTAGCACAGATACGCAGTATTCT. Encoded protein: CASSRNLGGSSTDTQYS.

Points on this clonotype: One junction end disagrees with the germline gene, perhaps due to a read error. The chain joins TRBV7-8 to TRBJ2-4; D might be TRBD1 (5 bases). The CDR3 extends over 12 amino acids. CDR1 is SGHVS, CDR2 FQNEAQ, per germline. The CDR3 spells CAGSFDQGIQYF. The CDR3 DNA reads as TGTGCCGGCAGCTTTGACCAGGGCATTCAGTATTTC.

Note on this clonotype: This CDR3 fails to terminate in the conserved phenylalanine or tryptophan, so it likely reflects a read error. The J gene is TRBJ2-4, the V gene TRBV12-3 or TRBV12-4; D is ambiguous. V lost 5 bases and J lost 3, with 14 bases in between. The CDR3 spans 15 residues. For the CDR3, the DNA is TGTGCCAGCAGTATAGGCGCAAATGGCAAAAACATTCAGTACTTA. This translates into CASSIGANGKNIQYL.

The rearrangement uses TRBV20-1 and TRBJ2-1; TRBD2 might be the D (6 bases). Per the germline V gene, CDR1 is DFQATT and CDR2 is SNEGSKA (reference sequence). The CDR3 spans 15 residues. Trimming removed 0 bases from V and 8 bases from J, with 17 bases in between. The CDR3 is CSARELARDWHEQFF. Here the CDR3 DNA reads TGCAGTGCTAGAGAGCTAGCGAGAGATTGGCATGAGCAGTTCTTC.

Worth noting for this clonotype: One end of the junction varies from germline; a read error may be responsible. This chain joins TRBV28 and TRBJ1-6; no reliable D call. CDR1 and CDR2 from the germline V gene are MDHEN and SYDVKM. This CDR3 has 15 amino acids. The CDR3 reads CASSSGSLYNLPLHF. As DNA, the CDR3 is TGTGCCAGCAGTTCGGGAAGCCTCTATAATTTACCCCTCCACTTT. Drawing the rest from reference TRBV28 and TRBJ1-6, the complete variable domain is DVKVTQSSRYLVKRTGEKVFLECVQDMDHENMFWYRQDPGLGLRLIYFSYDVKMKEKGDIPEGYSVSREKKERFSLILESASTNQTSMYLCASSSGSLYNLPLHFGNGTRLTVT.

On this clonotype: A read error may produce the germline difference seen at one junction end. The rearrangement joins TRBV4-1 to TRBJ2-3, with TRBD2 matching over 7 bases. The CDR3 has 17 residues. Germline loops: CDR1 MGHRA, CDR2 YSYEKL. DNA for the CDR3: TGCGCCAACAGCCAAGTAGGGACTAACGGTGCACGGAATACGCAGTATTTT. This codes for CANSQVGTNGARNTQYF.

This clonotype was detected many times. This chain connects TRBV20-1 to TRBJ2-1; 7 bases agree with TRBD2. Germline V gene sequence: CDR1 DFQATT, CDR2 SNEGSKA (reference sequence). The CDR3 consists of 15 residues. The trim removed 4 bases at V and 2 bases at J, leaving 8 bases unmatched. CDR3 coding DNA: TGCAGTGCTAAACAAGAACTAGCGCCCTACAATGAGCAGTTCTTC. Protein product: CSAKQELAPYNEQFF.

Regarding this clonotype: One junction end does not reproduce the germline sequence, and a read error may be involved. The rearrangement joins TRBV12-3 or TRBV12-4 to TRBJ1-2; no clear D. This CDR3 contains 13 residues. CDR3 DNA sequence: TGTACCAGCAGCTCATTCGGTAACTATGGCTACACTTTC. As protein: CTSSSFGNYGYTF.

DNA for the CDR3: TGTGCCAGCAGCTTAGCTGGCTCTTACAAGCAGTGCGTC. This codes for CASSLAGSYKQCV. The chain is built from TRBV11-2 and TRBJ2-7, with D unclear. CDR3 size: 13 residues. Germline V gives CDR1 SGHAT, CDR2 FQNNGV.

Concerning this clonotype itself: In this CDR3 the conserved last residue, phenylalanine or tryptophan, is missing, so a read error is likely. The chain couples TRBV6-1 to TRBJ2-3; 9 bases are shared with TRBD1. Germline CDR1 is MNHNS and CDR2 is SASEGT. This CDR3 has 14 residues. The CDR3 bases are TGTGCCAACAGTGACAGGGGGGATGTGGATACGCAGTATTAT. Its translation is CANSDRGDVDTQYY.

Of note for this clonotype: Germline is not matched at one junction end, which may reflect a read error. The CDR3 DNA follows: TGTGCCAGTAGCTTAGAGGGAGAGGAAACTGAAGCTGTCTTT. Translation gives CASSLEGEETEAVF. The chain combines TRBV11-3 with TRBJ1-1, with D uncertain. Germline CDR1 and CDR2: SGHNT and YENEEA. The CDR3 is 14 residues long.

To note about this clonotype: At one end, the junction sequence differs from germline, possibly due to a read error. The V gene is TRBV29-1, the J gene TRBJ2-3, with D possibly matching TRBD2 (5 bases). CDR3 length: 15 residues. Germline V gives CDR1 SQVTM, CDR2 ANQGSEA. CDR3 sequence reads: CSVVAVVSSTDMQYF. CDR3 DNA: TGCAGCGTCGTCGCGGTCGTTTCTAGCACGGATATGCAGTATTTT.

Turning to this clonotype: One end of the junction is discordant with germline, which a read error may explain. V and J are TRBV10-3 and TRBJ2-5, with D tentatively TRBD1 (5 bases). The CDR3 length is 12 residues. Germline CDR1 is ENHRY and CDR2 is SYGVKD. The CDR3 here is CAISPREETQYF. The CDR3 DNA follows: TGTGCCATCAGTCCCAGGGAAGAGACCCAGTATTTC.

The chain links TRBV12-3 or TRBV12-4 to TRBJ1-4, with 7 bases aligning to TRBD1. The CDR3 loop spans 16 amino acids. The junction had 11 bases not matched to a gene; V was cut back by 7 bases and J by 3 bases. CDR3 DNA sequence: TGTGCCAGCACCTTGACAGGGAAGGGAGCTAATGAAAAACTGTTTTTT. Translating it yields CASTLTGKGANEKLFF.

Comment on this clonotype: A much larger clone differs from this one at a single base, so this may be a read error. The missing conserved phenylalanine or tryptophan at the end of this CDR3 makes a read error likely. The genes are TRBV7-9 and TRBJ1-4; 11 nucleotides line up with TRBD1. V lost 1 base, J lost 10 bases, and 8 bases stayed unmatched. Germline CDR1 SEHNR, CDR2 FQNEAQ (reference sequence). The CDR3 spans 16 residues. CDR3: CASSLVGGTGGTKLFC. CDR3 in DNA: TGTGCCAGCAGCTTAGTCGGCGGGACAGGGGGGACAAAACTGTTTTGT.